What follows is one T cell receptor beta chain and its context. Its antigen is currently unknown. The sample is drawn from a study of CD8 T cells in ankylosing spondylitis. Germline values: CDR1 SGHDN, CDR2 FVKESK. The CDR3 loop spans 16 amino acids. V was cut by 1 base and J by 4 bases, with 16 bases left in between. MiXCR, run by TCRdb on the 5' RACE reads, gives a single entry per CDR3 protein. The sample has about 540,000 distinct CDR3 sequences; roughly 13% are singletons. Study conclusions and caveats: Reactive arthritis synovial fluid and blood previously showed some of these motif variants. What seemed typical of ankylosing spondylitis blood was a TCR beta motif built from several highly homologous variants. CD8+ by phenotype, disease-linked clones were relatively rare in peripheral blood.

The source material was blood, either unsorted or a sorted T cell fraction (not recorded which). This receptor was obtained from a male donor with ankylosing spondylitis. The genes are TRBV14 and TRBJ1-2; D gene uncertain. DNA of the CDR3: TGTGCCAGCAGCCAAGCCGCCGGGATAGGGAGCTATGGCTACACCTTC. It specifies CASSQAAGIGSYGYTF.